The rows below give T cell receptor beta chains drawn from one sample of a study of shared clonotypes between healthy human individuals. Assay: immunoSEQ multiplex PCR; the TCRdb copy retains only in-frame clones and omits some. This sample has about 1.5 million clones, with about 96% found just once. The sample was naive CD4+ T cells sorted from blood. Source of these receptors: a man aged 25-45 years in good health. Both conserved end residues are part of each CDR3. Each record gives: D gene, clone size, J gene, V gene, CDR3 protein, CDR3 DNA. A D gene is named only where the DNA matches it firmly. A row's size may be missing; if present it is once, few, many or a size class.

TRBD2 NA TRBJ2-5 TRBV7-2 CASSFPGLRETQYF TGTGCCAGCAGCTTTCCGGGACTAAGAGAGACCCAGTACTTC
TRBD1 NA TRBJ2-2 TRBV28 CASRPYFAGQANTGELFF TGTGCCAGCAGACCCTATTTCGCGGGACAGGCTAACACCGGGGAGCTGTTTTTT
TRBD1 once TRBJ1-5 TRBV30 CAWRDRGLHQPQHF TGTGCCTGGAGAGACAGGGGGCTACATCAGCCCCAGCATTTT
TRBD2 NA TRBJ2-2 TRBV5-4 CASSFRPGLADPGELFF TGTGCCAGCAGCTTTAGACCGGGACTAGCGGACCCCGGGGAGCTGTTTTTT
TRBD1 NA TRBJ1-2 TRBV16 CASSGQGLSGYTF TGTGCCAGCAGCGGACAGGGTTTAAGTGGCTACACCTTC
TRBD2 NA TRBJ2-3 TRBV11-2 CASSWPGLAGGPADTQYF TGTGCCAGCAGCTGGCCGGGACTAGCGGGAGGGCCGGCAGATACGCAGTATTTT
NA NA TRBJ1-4 TRBV7-9 CASSGVEPVVLREKLFF TGTGCCAGCAGCGGAGTTGAGCCGGTGGTACTTCGAGAAAAACTGTTTTTT
NA NA TRBJ1-1 TRBV7-3 CASSLSPGDTEAFF TGTGCCAGCAGCTTAAGTCCGGGGGACACTGAAGCTTTCTTT
TRBD1 NA TRBJ1-2 TRBV11-2 CASSMQGARGYTF TGTGCCAGCAGCATGCAGGGGGCGCGGGGCTACACCTTC
NA NA TRBJ1-1 TRBV19 CASSVMGGTEAFF TGTGCCAGTAGTGTCATGGGGGGGACTGAAGCTTTCTTT
TRBD1 NA TRBJ1-1 TRBV30 CAWWDRGTRAAFF TGTGCCTGGTGGGACAGGGGAACCCGGGCAGCTTTCTTT
NA NA TRBJ2-2 TRBV18 CASSPLTGEPGELFF TGTGCCAGCTCACCCCTGACAGGAGAACCCGGGGAGCTGTTTTTT
TRBD2 once TRBJ2-2 TRBV7-3 CASSLSPGGTGELFF TGTGCCAGCAGCTTAAGCCCGGGAGGGACCGGGGAGCTGTTTTTT
NA NA TRBJ2-1 TRBV7-9 CASSLGQGSYNEQFF TGTGCCAGCAGCTTAGGGCAGGGCTCCTACAATGAGCAGTTCTTC
NA NA TRBJ2-3 TRBV11-2 CASSLGHITDTQYF TGTGCCAGCAGCTTAGGACACATAACAGATACGCAGTATTTT
NA NA TRBJ1-1 TRBV28 CASRGQRNTEAFF TGTGCCAGCAGGGGTCAGAGGAACACTGAAGCTTTCTTT
NA NA TRBJ1-5 TRBV4-1 CASSQDGAPRYQPQHF TGCGCCAGCAGCCAAGATGGAGCTCCGAGGTATCAGCCCCAGCATTTT
NA NA TRBJ2-7 TRBV18 CASSPDLATFTYEQYF TGTGCCAGCTCACCGGATCTAGCGACCTTTACCTACGAGCAGTACTTC
TRBD2 NA TRBJ2-7 TRBV28 CASSLGNPKGGLAGGGPYEQYF TGTGCCAGCAGTTTAGGTAACCCTAAAGGGGGACTAGCGGGAGGGGGCCCTTACGAGCAGTACTTC
NA once TRBJ2-7 TRBV28 CASSFATTLVMQASYEQYF TGTGCCAGCAGTTTCGCCACGACACTGGTTATGCAGGCCTCCTACGAGCAGTACTTC
NA NA TRBJ2-3 TRBV7-9 CASSPGALGYTDTQYF TGTGCCAGCAGCCCAGGGGCATTAGGTTACACAGATACGCAGTATTTT
TRBD1 NA TRBJ2-7 TRBV11-2 CASSLEGQFPYEQYF TGTGCCAGCAGCTTAGAGGGACAGTTTCCCTACGAGCAGTACTTC
TRBD1 NA TRBJ1-5 TRBV5-1 CASSPTGGVQPQHF TGCGCCAGCAGCCCGACAGGGGGTGTTCAGCCCCAGCATTTT
NA few TRBJ1-2 TRBV10-2 CASRAPPNGYTF TGCGCCAGCAGAGCTCCACCTAACGGCTACACCTTC
NA NA TRBJ2-4 TRBV4-3 CASSQTGTGDIQYF TGCGCCAGCAGCCAGACAGGCACCGGGGACATTCAGTACTTC
NA NA TRBJ1-1 TRBV7-9 CASSSYTEAFF TGTGCCAGCAGCTCTTACACTGAAGCTTTCTTT
TRBD1 NA TRBJ1-2 TRBV5-1 CASRTDRGYGYTF TGCGCCAGCAGGACGGACAGGGGTTATGGCTACACCTTC
NA NA TRBJ2-5 TRBV18 CASSPTSQGIKETQYF TGTGCCAGCTCACCAACGTCCCAGGGGATAAAAGAGACCCAGTACTTC
TRBD1 NA TRBJ2-7 TRBV18 CASSRDSEAYEQYF TGTGCCAGCTCACGGGACAGCGAGGCCTACGAGCAGTACTTC
NA NA TRBJ1-2 TRBV29-1 CSVLPLDKDYGYTF TGCAGCGTTCTCCCCCTCGACAAGGACTATGGCTACACCTTC
NA NA TRBJ2-4 TRBV5-1 CASSLGVQVPLAKNIQYF TGCGCCAGCAGCTTGGGGGTTCAGGTCCCTCTAGCCAAAAACATTCAGTACTTC
NA NA TRBJ2-7 TRBV7-9 CASSLALSGGVYEQYF TGTGCCAGCAGCTTAGCGCTTTCAGGTGGGGTCTACGAGCAGTACTTC
TRBD1 NA TRBJ2-5 TRBV29-1 CSVEGDRFFQETQYF TGCAGCGTTGAAGGGGACAGGTTTTTCCAAGAGACCCAGTACTTC
NA NA TRBJ1-1 TRBV15 CATSRDPINRDGNTEAFF TGTGCCACCAGCAGAGACCCTATCAACAGGGATGGGAACACTGAAGCTTTCTTT
NA NA TRBJ1-1 TRBV18 CASSPGGSHTEAFF TGTGCCAGCTCACCCGGGGGCAGTCACACTGAAGCTTTCTTT
TRBD2 NA TRBJ2-2 TRBV6-1 CASRIGGTRELFF TGTGCCAGCAGGATCGGGGGGACTCGGGAGCTGTTTTTT
NA NA TRBJ1-3 TRBV9 CASSVGQAGNTIYF TGTGCCAGCAGCGTAGGTCAGGCTGGAAACACCATATATTTT
NA NA TRBJ1-1 TRBV6-5 CASSSVPRVNTEAFF TGTGCCAGCAGTTCGGTCCCGCGGGTGAACACTGAAGCTTTCTTT
NA NA TRBJ1-2 TRBV29-1 CSVEGDSSYAYGYTF TGCAGCGTTGAGGGGGATTCTTCTTACGCCTATGGCTACACCTTC
NA NA TRBJ2-5 TRBV19 CASTPGGGAQTQYF TGTGCCAGTACTCCCGGAGGGGGCGCGCAGACCCAGTACTTC